This is a list of T cell receptor beta chains from one sample in a study of CD8 T cells in ankylosing spondylitis. TCRdb re-analysed the 5' RACE reads in MiXCR, keeping a single row per CDR3 protein. The table shows a few hundred thousand distinct CDR3 sequences, with around 24% occurring only once. The sample comprised blood, either unsorted or a sorted T cell fraction (not recorded which). Receptor source: a male donor with ankylosing spondylitis. Each CDR3 is given without its conserved first and last residue. The order of the fields is J gene, D gene, V gene, CDR3 protein. The D gene is left open where the match is weak.

j_gene: TRBJ2-3; d_gene: -; v_gene: TRBV7-7; CDR3aa: ASSPSASSDTQY
j_gene: TRBJ2-7; d_gene: -; v_gene: TRBV7-9; CDR3aa: ASSSAGSYEQY
j_gene: TRBJ2-5; d_gene: -; v_gene: TRBV19; CDR3aa: ASSIGQETQY
j_gene: TRBJ2-2; d_gene: TRBD2; v_gene: TRBV7-3; CDR3aa: ASSLTRLAGASGELF
j_gene: TRBJ1-5; d_gene: -; v_gene: TRBV12-3/TRBV12-4; CDR3aa: ASRPGQSSNQPQH
j_gene: TRBJ2-1; d_gene: -; v_gene: TRBV11-1; CDR3aa: ASSLARLGEQF
j_gene: TRBJ2-7; d_gene: TRBD2; v_gene: TRBV10-2; CDR3aa: ASSLTSGRVYEQY
j_gene: TRBJ1-5; d_gene: -; v_gene: TRBV5-1; CDR3aa: ASSPGGGNNQPQH
j_gene: TRBJ1-2; d_gene: TRBD1; v_gene: TRBV29-1; CDR3aa: SVSQGDYGYT
j_gene: TRBJ2-5; d_gene: -; v_gene: TRBV5-6; CDR3aa: ASSFPVGETQY
j_gene: TRBJ2-7; d_gene: TRBD2; v_gene: TRBV6-1; CDR3aa: ASSPPGGSVYEQY
j_gene: TRBJ2-7; d_gene: TRBD2; v_gene: TRBV5-1; CDR3aa: ASSTGLAGFSYEQY
j_gene: TRBJ2-5; d_gene: -; v_gene: TRBV29-1; CDR3aa: SVGGERETQY
j_gene: TRBJ1-1; d_gene: -; v_gene: TRBV28; CDR3aa: ASSFQTNTEAF
j_gene: TRBJ2-3; d_gene: TRBD1; v_gene: TRBV10-3; CDR3aa: AISEPDRGPDTQY
j_gene: TRBJ2-1; d_gene: TRBD1; v_gene: TRBV28; CDR3aa: ASRGTANEQF
j_gene: TRBJ2-7; d_gene: -; v_gene: TRBV19; CDR3aa: ASSVSAGLTYEQY
j_gene: TRBJ2-1; d_gene: -; v_gene: TRBV19; CDR3aa: ASSKTGQAGNEQF
j_gene: TRBJ2-1; d_gene: -; v_gene: TRBV9; CDR3aa: ASSVGGGGRNEQF
j_gene: TRBJ1-4; d_gene: -; v_gene: TRBV2; CDR3aa: ASSDPGTWEEKLF
j_gene: TRBJ2-7; d_gene: TRBD1; v_gene: TRBV6-5; CDR3aa: ASSRQGNEQY
j_gene: TRBJ2-7; d_gene: -; v_gene: TRBV28; CDR3aa: ASSFFLVKSRSYEQY
j_gene: TRBJ2-3; d_gene: -; v_gene: TRBV11-2; CDR3aa: ASSFDTRADTQY
j_gene: TRBJ1-2; d_gene: -; v_gene: TRBV3-1; CDR3aa: ASSRLQQGIYGYT
j_gene: TRBJ2-7; d_gene: -; v_gene: TRBV5-1; CDR3aa: ASSLARRGEQY
j_gene: TRBJ2-1; d_gene: TRBD2; v_gene: TRBV4-1; CDR3aa: ASSPLGLVYNEQF
j_gene: TRBJ1-1; d_gene: -; v_gene: TRBV6-2/TRBV6-3; CDR3aa: ASTEPASGTGTAF
j_gene: TRBJ2-7; d_gene: -; v_gene: TRBV20-1; CDR3aa: SASLTGVIDEQY
j_gene: TRBJ2-5; d_gene: TRBD2; v_gene: TRBV20-1; CDR3aa: SARDGTSGRTETQY
j_gene: TRBJ2-5; d_gene: TRBD2; v_gene: TRBV5-1; CDR3aa: ASSPGLADHQETQY
j_gene: TRBJ2-5; d_gene: -; v_gene: TRBV10-3; CDR3aa: ATGHPRGETQY
j_gene: TRBJ1-2; d_gene: TRBD1; v_gene: TRBV19; CDR3aa: ASSAPGTVSDYGYT
j_gene: TRBJ2-5; d_gene: -; v_gene: TRBV4-3; CDR3aa: ASSQEGSRTTQY
j_gene: TRBJ1-1; d_gene: -; v_gene: TRBV7-9; CDR3aa: ASSRDGLGAEAF
j_gene: TRBJ2-3; d_gene: TRBD1; v_gene: TRBV29-1; CDR3aa: SVETGQGYTDTQY
j_gene: TRBJ1-2; d_gene: -; v_gene: TRBV14; CDR3aa: ASSQDLGARSGYT
j_gene: TRBJ2-7; d_gene: -; v_gene: TRBV5-6; CDR3aa: ASSFRKVANYEQY
j_gene: TRBJ2-1; d_gene: -; v_gene: TRBV9; CDR3aa: ASSVVEGALGDEQF
j_gene: TRBJ2-7; d_gene: -; v_gene: TRBV29-1; CDR3aa: SVGVDSYEQY
j_gene: TRBJ2-1; d_gene: -; v_gene: TRBV9; CDR3aa: ASSVWGRVENEQF
j_gene: TRBJ2-7; d_gene: -; v_gene: TRBV7-2; CDR3aa: ASSWDSGTTYEQY
j_gene: TRBJ2-3; d_gene: TRBD2; v_gene: TRBV20-1; CDR3aa: SANRLAGGLYTQY
j_gene: TRBJ2-1; d_gene: TRBD2; v_gene: TRBV29-1; CDR3aa: SARTSGAVTGEQF
j_gene: TRBJ2-5; d_gene: TRBD2; v_gene: TRBV20-1; CDR3aa: SARGATSVETQY
j_gene: TRBJ2-7; d_gene: -; v_gene: TRBV28; CDR3aa: ASSLGTFEQY
j_gene: TRBJ1-2; d_gene: -; v_gene: TRBV9; CDR3aa: ASSIDRHYGYT